Sequencing of this TCR beta chain was carried out in a study of T cell repertoires in cytomegalovirus infection. Study-wide context: Indicated by public TCR beta signatures were CMV infection and matching HLA type.

TCRdb reanalysed the reads using MiXCR and keeps one entry per CDR3 protein. Of hundreds of thousands of distinct CDR3 sequences listed, around a tenth were seen once; the top ten hold around 4.1%. This CDR3 is 14 amino acids long. CDR1 and CDR2 from the germline V gene are SGHTA and FQGNSA. With 5 bases clipped from V and 8 bases from J, the junction kept 9 bases outside the gene matches. The chain has TRBV7-2 and TRBJ1-2; TRBD1 agrees at 9 bases. The receptor was isolated from a human donor in good health (CMV status not recorded). Some clones in this sample may be carry-over from other donors' samples. The sample consisted of PBMCs. The chain's CDR3 is CASSQWGTGKGYTF. The CDR3 bases are TGTGCCAGCAGCCAATGGGGGACAGGGAAGGGCTACACCTTC.